This T cell receptor (beta chain) came from a study of regulatory T cells in long-lasting Graves disease. As for the study in general: Graves' patients who were just diagnosed had used antithyroid drugs for under 3 months.

Study outcomes and limitations: Persistent Graves' patients showed a TCR diversity that was lower than that of newly diagnosed ones. With a small sample size, accuracy may have been reduced.

Time point in this sample: newly diagnosed GD, antithyroid drugs for less than 3 months. PBMCs provided the RNA from which the TCR library was made. Construction of TCR beta libraries relied on iRepertoire HTBI primers and on Arm-PCR targeting CDR3 regions. TCRdb used MiXCR to reprocess the multiplex PCR reads, holding one entry per CDR3 protein. The repertoire holds fewer than 650,000 distinct CDR3 sequences, with roughly a sixth as singletons. In regard to this clonotype: As yet, its antigen is unknown. At one boundary the junction diverges from the germline segment, which might be a read error.

These same data were also listed under a study on T cells in Graves' hyperthyroidism and ophthalmopathy. That report adds: The TCR CDR3 first-round RT-PCR relied on the HTBI primer set.

The clonotype originates from a man aged 18 to 29 with Graves disease. The starting material was peripheral blood mononuclear cells (PBMCs), obtained at new diagnosis, from a patient treated with antithyroid drugs.

The DNA of the CDR3 is TGCGCCAGCAGGTTGGAGGGAGGTTCTAATGAAAAACTGTTTTTT. It encodes CASRLEGGSNEKLFF. J is TRBJ1-4 and V is TRBV5-1; D is ambiguous. The CDR3 has 15 amino acids. Germline CDR1 reads SGHRS; CDR2 reads YFSETQ.